The next 8 T cell receptor beta chains were all read from a single sample in a study of Graves' ophthalmopathy and Graves' hyperthyroidism. RNA transcripts were the source from which TCR beta CDR3 regions were amplified. RT-PCR was first run with HTBI primers, then multiplex PCR in a second round. TCRdb reprocessed the multiplex PCR reads via MiXCR and lists one record per CDR3 protein. The sample holds 360,000 or so distinct CDR3 sequences, around 18% seen once. Material: peripheral blood. The receptors come from a woman under 30 with Graves' ophthalmopathy.

This clonotype was found many times. Possible read error: a much larger clone is one base away. This chain connects TRBV6-1 to TRBJ1-6; D not certain. This CDR3 comprises 15 residues. From germline, CDR1 is MNHNS and CDR2 SASEGT. CDR3 sequence reads: CASRGKDSTYSPLRF. The CDR3 nucleotides are TGTGCCAGCCGCGGAAAGGACTCAACTTATTCACCCCTCCGCTTT.

The chain joins TRBV28 to TRBJ1-5, with 7 nucleotides matching TRBD1. With 0 bases clipped from V and 3 bases from J, the junction kept 5 bases outside the gene matches. Germline CDR1 MDHEN, CDR2 SYDVKM. The CDR3 consists of 16 residues. The CDR3 sequence: CASSLWGQKFNQPQHF. CDR3 nucleotide sequence: TGTGCCAGCAGTTTATGGGGACAGAAGTTCAATCAGCCCCAGCATTTT.

This clonotype was counted at least ten times. This sequence joins TRBV6-5 and TRBJ1-1; D possibly corresponds to TRBD1 (5 bases). This CDR3 region has 15 residues. Germline V gene data show CDR1 as MNHEY and CDR2 as SVGAGI. Trimming removed 2 bases at V and 1 base at J, with 11 bases between. CDR3: CASSYDPGGNTEAFF. The CDR3, as DNA: TGTGCCAGCAGTTACGATCCGGGGGGGAACACTGAAGCTTTCTTT.

This clonotype was seen ten or more times. The CDR3 loop is CASSPPTGATEAFF. In DNA form, the CDR3 reads TGTGCCAGCTCACCACCCACAGGGGCCACTGAAGCTTTCTTT. V is TRBV18 and J is TRBJ1-1; TRBD1 agrees at 7 bases. CDR3 length: 14 residues. From germline, CDR1 is KGHSH and CDR2 LQKENI. V lost 0 bases to trimming and J lost 4 bases; unmatched junction nucleotides: 2.

The sample holds many counts of this clonotype. The chain recombines TRBV6-1 with TRBJ2-2, with D possibly being TRBD2 (6 bases). This CDR3 is built from 13 residues. The V end lost 6 bases, the J end lost 7 bases, and 12 bases lay between the germline ends. Germline CDR1 is MNHNS and CDR2 is SASEGT. The CDR3: CASSKGGIGELFF. DNA of the CDR3: TGTGCCAGCAGCAAGGGCGGGATCGGGGAGCTGTTTTTT.

This chain connects TRBV6-2 or TRBV6-3 to TRBJ2-7; 14 nucleotides line up with TRBD2. Germline V gene lookup returns CDR1 MNHEY and CDR2 SVGEGT. The CDR3 spans 15 residues. The junction had 5 bases not matched to a gene; V was cut back by 4 bases and J by 6 bases. CDR3 DNA: TGTGCCAGCAGTTTACGGGGACTAGCGGGAGTCGAGCAGTACTTC. Its protein is CASSLRGLAGVEQYF.

There are many counts of this clonotype. J is TRBJ2-6 and V is TRBV4-2; D not resolved. Germline assignment: CDR1 LGHNA and CDR2 YNFKEQ. The CDR3 length is 15 residues. Trimming left V 6 bases short and J 0 bases short, with 9 bases between. The CDR3 protein is CASRETSSGANVLTF. Written as DNA, the CDR3 is TGTGCCAGCAGAGAGACAAGCTCTGGGGCCAACGTCCTGACTTTC.

This clonotype was seen once. The chain has TRBV6-1 and TRBJ1-5; D unclear. Looked up from germline, CDR1 is MNHNS and CDR2 is SASEGT. There are 12 residues in the CDR3. With 6 bases removed from V and 7 bases from J, the gap between germline ends came to 10 bases. The CDR3 loop reads CASRKLGQPQHF. The DNA for the CDR3 is TGTGCCAGCAGGAAACTTGGGCAGCCCCAGCATTTT.